The rows below give T cell receptor beta chains drawn from one sample of a study of cytomegalovirus exposure and HLA in healthy donors. Profiled with immunoSEQ multiplex PCR; TCRdb holds only in-frame clones, not every one. The sample has around 400,000 clones; 86% are singletons. Sequenced material: PBMCs. These receptors all come from a woman aged 18-29 years in good health and CMV-seronegative. CDR3s include the opening cysteine and the closing phenylalanine or tryptophan.

TRBV27	TRBJ2-1	CASSLAPPTPTGVEQFF
TRBV30	TRBJ1-2	CAWSVNWGGWYGYTF
TRBV28	TRBJ1-2	CASSTTGAGYGYTF
TRBV4-1	TRBJ1-2	CASSQVVTGVVASDGYTF
TRBV14	TRBJ2-7	CASSENPYEQYF
TRBV6-5	TRBJ2-1	CASSPPTGANEQFF
TRBV7-7	TRBJ2-2	CASSPKRYDTGELFF
TRBV2	TRBJ2-3	CASSDRDTQYF
TRBV4-2	TRBJ1-5	CASSRLHQGASNQPQHF
TRBV29-1	TRBJ2-7	CSVLIPRDLGLSRLNYEQYF
TRBV28	TRBJ1-4	CASRPSGTGDEKLFF
TRBV6-1	TRBJ2-7	CASSVGGRPSSYEQYF
TRBV6-5	TRBJ2-4	CASSYSYLAKNIQYF
TRBV10-2	TRBJ1-1	CASSELSSTEAFF
TRBV18	TRBJ2-2	CASSSDIPNTGELFF
TRBV18	TRBJ2-1	CASSPGGTGIYNEQFF
TRBV29-1	TRBJ2-1	CSVELTSGHRDEQFF
TRBV9	TRBJ1-1	CASSVDQGNTEAFF
TRBV28	TRBJ1-2	CASSRAGAGAGNYGYTF
TRBV30	TRBJ1-4	CAWSSTGNNEKLFF
TRBV28	TRBJ1-5	CASTQGLQPQHF
TRBV25-1	TRBJ1-2	CASKGMGGYGYTF
TRBV6-4	TRBJ2-7	CASSEGADHSEQYF
TRBV5-4	TRBJ1-5	CASSLGGGDQPQHF
TRBV2	TRBJ2-7	CASLEGTYEQYF
TRBV2	TRBJ2-6	CASTPVGANVLTF
TRBV9	TRBJ2-3	CASSVVDMGDHTDTQYF
TRBV9	TRBJ1-1	CASSSQGPGAFF
TRBV27	TRBJ1-5	CASSAPGRARVPQHF
TRBV18	TRBJ2-3	CASSPWTGGSSTDTQYF
TRBV4-1	TRBJ2-7	CASSQRQGAYEQYF
TRBV28	TRBJ1-1	CASSPVDRNTEAFF
TRBV9	TRBJ1-1	CASSRTDREAFF
TRBV5-1	TRBJ1-2	CASSLAGDSGYTF
TRBV19	TRBJ2-7	CASSNRDRGQYEQYF
TRBV4-1	TRBJ2-1	CASSQEAGVWGEQFF
TRBV27	TRBJ2-5	CASSFYSGMETQYF
TRBV7-6	TRBJ1-3	CASSLDRSSGNTIYF
TRBV28	TRBJ2-7	CASSSNRATLTYEQYF
TRBV28	TRBJ2-7	CASSLAGYEQYF
TRBV2	TRBJ2-7	CASTQGISYEQYF
TRBV7-9	TRBJ2-3	CASSLTGTSVIDTQYF
TRBV5-6	TRBJ1-5	CASSLRGGNQPQHF
TRBV19	TRBJ1-1	CASSIGLQGSTEAFF
TRBV7-6	TRBJ2-2	CASSFSGGTGELFF
TRBV5-4	TRBJ2-1	CASSRTSGGPTNEQFF
TRBV9	TRBJ2-7	CASSVLQGSSYEQYF
TRBV5-5	TRBJ1-1	CASSLEIVLRSFF
TRBV6-5	TRBJ1-4	CASRAGAGNEKLFF
TRBV2	TRBJ2-1	CASSATGPWNEQFF
TRBV7-9	TRBJ2-1	CASSSRLAGGSYNEQFF
TRBV19	TRBJ1-4	CASSDPGQGARGEKLFF
TRBV19	TRBJ2-7	CASSIRDSSGEGYEQYF